The entry below describes one T cell receptor (beta chain). Assay: immunoSEQ multiplex PCR; the TCRdb copy retains only in-frame clones and omits some. The table records some 93,000 clones, about nine tenths of them present only once. The junction had 10 bases not matched to a gene; V was cut back by 7 bases and J by 1 base. The CDR3 is 15 amino acids. CDR1 and CDR2 (germline): MDHEN, SYDVKM. This entry comes from a study of T cell changes during pregnancy in multiple sclerosis. This sequence joins TRBV28 and TRBJ2-7, with TRBD1 matching over 7 bases. The clonotype comes from a female donor in good health, enrolled as a control in a pregnancy study. The specimen was peripheral blood, collected after pregnancy. CDR3 residues: CASTFQGERSYEQYF. The CDR3 DNA reads as TGTGCCAGCACTTTTCAGGGGGAGCGGTCCTACGAGCAGTACTTC.